This T cell receptor beta chain was sequenced in a study of blood T cells in healthy people across ages. This clonotype occurred a few times. Germline lookup yields CDR1 MDHEN and CDR2 SYDVKM. CDR3 length: 14 amino acids. V lost 5 bases and J lost 4, with 14 bases in between. The second PCR ran roughly 6 to 12 cycles with a sample-barcoded 5' primer and J-beta primers. MiXCR was run by TCRdb on the 5' RACE reads, yielding one entry per CDR3 protein. Of 650,000 to 700,000 distinct CDR3 sequences in the sample, about 30% were seen once. The J gene is TRBJ1-1, the V gene TRBV28; D may be TRBD1 (5 bases). Sequenced sample: blood. This TCR was recovered from a woman at least 80 years old in good health. In DNA, the CDR3 is TGTGCCAGCAGTAACGGGGGGTCGGGCACTGAAGCTTTCTTT. It yields the protein CASSNGGSGTEAFF. Supplemented by reference TRBV28 and TRBJ1-1, the full variable domain reads DVKVTQSSRYLVKRTGEKVFLECVQDMDHENMFWYRQDPGLGLRLIYFSYDVKMKEKGDIPEGYSVSREKKERFSLILESASTNQTSMYLCASSNGGSGTEAFFGQGTRLTVV.